The clone carrying this T cell receptor beta chain was seen a single time. Germline loops: CDR1 SNHLY, CDR2 FYNNEI. Trimming took 6 bases from V and 1 from J, leaving 9 bases between them. The CDR3 totals 13 residues. As originally analysed: Cell counts per sample came from amplifying reference gene primers. Using immunoSEQ multiplex PCR, the repertoire was profiled, and TCRdb retains in-frame clones only, with some absent. The D gene and trimming were derived from the DNA, and the V and J assignments and clone size from that table. Here the sample spans 220,000 or so clones, around three quarters being singletons. The sample is drawn from a study of blood T cell repertoires in COVID-19. Study-level background: Material from acute and convalescent COVID-19 was sourced from the United States, Italy and Spain.

The chain has TRBV2 and TRBJ2-5; D is possibly TRBD1 (5 bases). The TCR sequence derives from an older woman with acute or convalescent COVID-19. Sequencing was carried out using peripheral blood. CDR3: CASRLDSQETQYF. DNA of the CDR3: TGTGCCAGCAGATTAGACAGCCAAGAGACCCAGTACTTC.